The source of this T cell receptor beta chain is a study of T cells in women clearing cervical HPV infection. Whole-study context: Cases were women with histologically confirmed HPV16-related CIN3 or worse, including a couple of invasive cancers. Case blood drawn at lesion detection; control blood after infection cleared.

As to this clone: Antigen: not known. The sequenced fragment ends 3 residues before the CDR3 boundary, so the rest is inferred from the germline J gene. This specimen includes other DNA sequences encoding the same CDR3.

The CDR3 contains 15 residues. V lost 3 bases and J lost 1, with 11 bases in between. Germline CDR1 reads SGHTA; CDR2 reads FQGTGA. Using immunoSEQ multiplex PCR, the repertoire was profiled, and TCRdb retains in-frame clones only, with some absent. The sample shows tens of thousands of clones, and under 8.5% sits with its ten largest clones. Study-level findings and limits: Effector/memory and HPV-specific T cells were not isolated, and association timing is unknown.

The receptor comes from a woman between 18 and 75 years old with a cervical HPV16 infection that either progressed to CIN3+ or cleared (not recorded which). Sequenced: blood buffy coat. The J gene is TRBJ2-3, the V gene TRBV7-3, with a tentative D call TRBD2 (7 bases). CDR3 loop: CASSFGGAGTDTQYF. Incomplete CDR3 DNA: TGTGCCAGCAGCTTTGGGGGGGCCGGCACAGATACG.